The present T cell receptor beta chain was sequenced within a study of T-cell memory formation after mild COVID-19. Notes on the study in general: Clones shrinking from day 15 to 85 showed even CD4/CD8 mixes; later expanders tilted CD4+.

The CDR3 spans 14 residues. Trimming took 4 bases from V and 1 from J, leaving 11 bases between them. The germline V gene has CDR1 DFQATT and CDR2 SNEGSKA (reference sequence). TCRdb recomputed calls from the 5' RACE reads with MiXCR, one row per CDR3 protein. The sample yields 550,000 to 600,000 distinct CDR3 sequences, roughly 20% seen once. The table lists this clonotype with a few counts. Its antigen remains unidentified. The sample was PBMCs or a T cell subset sorted from them (not recorded which). The gene calls are TRBV20-1 and TRBJ1-5; no clear D. The sequence was obtained from an adult woman who had mild COVID-19 (a few samples of this study predate the infection). Cell type and time point are not known. The CDR3, as DNA: TGCAGTGCTACCAGGCCCAGGAGCAATCAGCCCCAGCATTTT. Amino acid sequence: CSATRPRSNQPQHF.